The 5 T cell receptor beta chains given below trace back to one sample, sequenced in a study of shared clonotypes between healthy human individuals. Profiling relied on immunoSEQ multiplex PCR, and the TCRdb table lists in-frame clones only, not all of them. The sample has more than 450,000 clones; around 74% are singletons. The sequenced material came from PBMCs. The receptor source for this set is a woman aged 40 to 49 in good health. Some clones in this sample may be carry-over from other donors' samples.

The sample holds a few counts of this clone. V usage is TRBV28 and J usage is TRBJ1-2; D unclear. Trimming took 2 bases from V and 4 from J, leaving 8 bases between them. CDR3 size: 13 residues. The V gene's germline CDR1 is MDHEN and CDR2 SYDVKM. The CDR3 reads CASSLLRIYGYTF. Here the CDR3 DNA reads TGTGCCAGCAGTTTACTACGGATCTATGGCTACACCTTC.

This chain connects TRBV6-1 to TRBJ1-1; D call uncertain. Germline loops: CDR1 MNHNS, CDR2 SASEGT. Trimming removed 3 bases at V and 1 base at J, with 9 bases between. This CDR3 spans 14 amino acids. CDR3 coding DNA: TGTGCCAGCAGTGATAGGCAACCGAACACTGAAGCTTTCTTT. Its protein is CASSDRQPNTEAFF.

Concerning this clone: The same CDR3 arises from other DNA sequences in this sample as well. The chain joins TRBV15 to TRBJ1-5; D call uncertain. This CDR3 comprises 14 residues. V dropped 0 bases and J dropped 2 bases, with 5 bases sitting between them. In germline, CDR1 is LNHNV, CDR2 YYDKDF (reference sequence). In nucleotides, the CDR3 is TGTGCCACCAGCAGAGACAGAGGCAATCAGCCCCAGCATTTT. The encoded protein is CATSRDRGNQPQHF.

The V call is TRBV5-5, the J call TRBJ2-7, with TRBD1 matching 7 bases. Germline-derived CDR1 and CDR2 are SGHKS and YYEKEE (reference sequence). V trimming: 1 base; J trimming: 0 bases; junction bases outside the gene matches: 7. This CDR3 contains 16 residues. CDR3 amino acids: CASSLNPTGASYEQYF. The CDR3 coding sequence is TGTGCCAGCAGCTTGAATCCTACAGGGGCCTCCTACGAGCAGTACTTC.

The chain joins TRBV9 to TRBJ2-5; 7 nucleotides line up with TRBD1. The V gene end was trimmed by 3 bases and the J gene end by 2 bases; junction bases not matched to a gene: 4. The germline V gene has CDR1 SGDLS and CDR2 YYNGEE. The CDR3 totals 14 residues. The CDR3 sequence: CASSAGQAQETQYF. CDR3 sequence (DNA): TGTGCCAGCAGCGCCGGACAGGCACAAGAGACCCAGTACTTC.